This TCR beta chain was found in a study of type 1 regulatory T cells. Notes on this clonotype: Its antigen remains unknown.

Notes on the study in general: Compared with non-Tr1 cells, Tr1 cells showed a narrower TCR repertoire.

CDR3 size: 12 residues. The V gene end was trimmed by 4 bases and the J gene end by 6 bases; junction bases not matched to a gene: 3. Germline loops: CDR1 SGHRS, CDR2 YFSETQ. One entry per CDR3 protein, called by TCRdb with MiXCR from the reads. The repertoire consists of about 62,000 distinct CDR3 sequences, with 55% to 65% occurring once and the leading ten covering roughly 1.9%. The gene calls are TRBV5-1 and TRBJ1-1, with TRBD1 matching 7 bases. The sample comprised cultured non-Tr1 T cells, either the whole culture or a sorted T cell fraction (not recorded which). This receptor was obtained from a human donor in good health. The CDR3 nucleotides are TGCGCCAGCAGCCTCGGACAGGCTGAAGCTTTCTTT. Its translation: CASSLGQAEAFF.